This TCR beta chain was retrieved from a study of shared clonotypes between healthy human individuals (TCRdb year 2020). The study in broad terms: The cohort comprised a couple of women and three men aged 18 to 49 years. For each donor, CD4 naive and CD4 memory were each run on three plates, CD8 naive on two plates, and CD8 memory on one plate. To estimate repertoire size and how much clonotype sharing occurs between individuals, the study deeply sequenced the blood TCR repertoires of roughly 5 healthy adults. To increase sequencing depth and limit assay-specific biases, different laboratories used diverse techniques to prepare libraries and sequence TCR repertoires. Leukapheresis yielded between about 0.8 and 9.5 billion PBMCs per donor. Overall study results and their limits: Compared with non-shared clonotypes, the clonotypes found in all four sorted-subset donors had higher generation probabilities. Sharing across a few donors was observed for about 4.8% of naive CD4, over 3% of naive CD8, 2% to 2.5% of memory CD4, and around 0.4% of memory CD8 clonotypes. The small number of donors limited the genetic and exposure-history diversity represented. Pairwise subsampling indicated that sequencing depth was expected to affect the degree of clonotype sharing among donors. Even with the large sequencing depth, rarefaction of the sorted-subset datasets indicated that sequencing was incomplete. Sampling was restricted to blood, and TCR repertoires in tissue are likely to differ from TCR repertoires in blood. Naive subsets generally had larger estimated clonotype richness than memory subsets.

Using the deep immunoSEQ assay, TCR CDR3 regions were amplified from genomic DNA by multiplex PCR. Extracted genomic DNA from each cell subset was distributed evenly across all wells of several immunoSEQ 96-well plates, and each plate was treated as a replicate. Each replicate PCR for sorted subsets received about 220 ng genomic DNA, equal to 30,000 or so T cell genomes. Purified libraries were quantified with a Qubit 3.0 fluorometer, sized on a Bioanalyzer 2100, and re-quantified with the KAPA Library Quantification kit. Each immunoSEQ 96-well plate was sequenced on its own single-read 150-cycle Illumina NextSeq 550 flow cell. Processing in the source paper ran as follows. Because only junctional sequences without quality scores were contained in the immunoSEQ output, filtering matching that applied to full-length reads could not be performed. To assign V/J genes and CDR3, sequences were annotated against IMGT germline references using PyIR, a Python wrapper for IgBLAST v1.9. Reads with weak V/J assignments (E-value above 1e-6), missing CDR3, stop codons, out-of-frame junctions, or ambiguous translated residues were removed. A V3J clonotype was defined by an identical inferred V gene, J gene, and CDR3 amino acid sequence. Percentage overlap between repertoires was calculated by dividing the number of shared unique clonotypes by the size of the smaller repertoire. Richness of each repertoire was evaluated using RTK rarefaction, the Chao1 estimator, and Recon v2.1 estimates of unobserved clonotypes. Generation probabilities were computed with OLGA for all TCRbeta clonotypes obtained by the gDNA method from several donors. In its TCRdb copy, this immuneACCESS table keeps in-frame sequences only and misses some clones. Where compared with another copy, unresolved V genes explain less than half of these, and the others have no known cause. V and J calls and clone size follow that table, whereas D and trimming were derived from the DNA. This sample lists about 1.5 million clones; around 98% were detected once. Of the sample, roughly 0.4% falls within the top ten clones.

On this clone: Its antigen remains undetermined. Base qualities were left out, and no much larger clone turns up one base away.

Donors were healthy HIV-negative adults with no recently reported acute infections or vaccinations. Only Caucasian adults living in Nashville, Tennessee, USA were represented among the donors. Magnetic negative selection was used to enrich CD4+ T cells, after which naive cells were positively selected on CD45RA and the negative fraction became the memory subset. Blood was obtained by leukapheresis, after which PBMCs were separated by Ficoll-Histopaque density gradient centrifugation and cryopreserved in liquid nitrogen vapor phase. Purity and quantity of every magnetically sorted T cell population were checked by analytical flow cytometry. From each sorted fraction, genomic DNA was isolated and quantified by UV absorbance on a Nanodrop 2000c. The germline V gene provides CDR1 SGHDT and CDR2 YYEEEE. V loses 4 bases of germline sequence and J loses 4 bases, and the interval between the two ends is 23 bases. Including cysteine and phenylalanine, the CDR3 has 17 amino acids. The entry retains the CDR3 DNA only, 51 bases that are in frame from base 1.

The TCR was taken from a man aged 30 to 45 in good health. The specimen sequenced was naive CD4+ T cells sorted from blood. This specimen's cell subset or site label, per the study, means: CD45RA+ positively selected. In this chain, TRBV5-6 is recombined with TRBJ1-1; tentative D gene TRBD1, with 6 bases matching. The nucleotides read TGTGCCAGCAGCCATAGGGTCGGGATTGAAGGGGGCACTGAAGCTTTCTTT. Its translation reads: CASSHRVGIEGGTEAFF.